This TCR beta chain was recorded in a study of T cells in Graves' hyperthyroidism and ophthalmopathy. This CDR3 contains 16 residues. Germline CDR1 is SGHDT and CDR2 is YYEEEE. V was cut by 1 base and J by 4 bases, with 17 bases left in between. Notes on the study in general: Separating ophthalmopathy from stable hyperthyroidism was achieved by a 13 V-J model.

Patients aged 18 to 65 had newly diagnosed hyperthyroidism lasting under 2 months. Using RNA transcripts as the source, TCR beta CDR3 regions were amplified. The TCR CDR3 was amplified in a first-round RT-PCR using the HTBI primer set. Each CDR3 protein gets one entry after TCRdb re-called the multiplex PCR reads with MiXCR. The data hold under 400,000 distinct CDR3 sequences, with under 25% observed a single time. The table lists this clonotype with a few counts. As yet, its antigen is unknown. This clonotype was obtained from a woman aged 45 to 65 with Graves' hyperthyroidism. The sequenced sample consisted of blood. The chain joins TRBV5-6 to TRBJ2-5; either TRBD1 or TRBD2 may fit D (5 bases each). DNA of the CDR3: TGTGCCAGCAGCTTGTCGAACAGGCGCCGGGGAGAGACCCAGTACTTC. It specifies CASSLSNRRRGETQYF.